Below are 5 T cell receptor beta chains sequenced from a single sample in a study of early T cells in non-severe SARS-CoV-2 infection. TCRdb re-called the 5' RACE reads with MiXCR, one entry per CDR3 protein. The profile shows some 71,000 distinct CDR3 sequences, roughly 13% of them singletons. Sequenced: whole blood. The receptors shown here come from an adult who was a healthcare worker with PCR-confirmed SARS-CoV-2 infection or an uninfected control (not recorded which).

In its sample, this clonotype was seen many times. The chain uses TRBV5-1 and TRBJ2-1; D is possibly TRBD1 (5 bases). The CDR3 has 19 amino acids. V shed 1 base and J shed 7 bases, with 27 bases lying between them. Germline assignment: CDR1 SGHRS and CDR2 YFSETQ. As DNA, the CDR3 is TGCGCCAGCAGCTTGTTGGTGTCGGGCACAGGCCGAGTGGGGAATGAGCAGTTCTTC. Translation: CASSLLVSGTGRVGNEQFF.

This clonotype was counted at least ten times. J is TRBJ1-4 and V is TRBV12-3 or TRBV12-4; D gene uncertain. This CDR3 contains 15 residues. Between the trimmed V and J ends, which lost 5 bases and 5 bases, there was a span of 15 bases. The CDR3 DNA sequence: TGTGCCAGCAGTGATAGCCATGGCTCGAATGAAAAACTGTTTTTT. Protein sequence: CASSDSHGSNEKLFF.

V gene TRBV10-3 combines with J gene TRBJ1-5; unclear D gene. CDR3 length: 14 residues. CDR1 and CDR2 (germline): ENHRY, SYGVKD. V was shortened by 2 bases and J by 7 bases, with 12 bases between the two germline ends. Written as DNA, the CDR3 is TGTGCCATCAGTGAGGCCTGGGTCGAACAGCCCCAGCATTTT. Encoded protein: CAISEAWVEQPQHF.

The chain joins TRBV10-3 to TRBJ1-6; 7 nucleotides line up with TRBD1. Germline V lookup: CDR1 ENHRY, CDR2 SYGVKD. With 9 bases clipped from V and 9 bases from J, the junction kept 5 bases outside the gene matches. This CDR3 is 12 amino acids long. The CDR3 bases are TGTGCCATTGGACAGGTTGGTTCACCCCTCCACTTT. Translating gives CAIGQVGSPLHF.

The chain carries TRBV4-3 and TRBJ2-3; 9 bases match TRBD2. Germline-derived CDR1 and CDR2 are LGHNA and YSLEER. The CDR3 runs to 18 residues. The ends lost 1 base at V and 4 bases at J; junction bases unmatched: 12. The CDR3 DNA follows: TGCGCCAGCAGCCAAGTACACACCGGGACTAGCAAGGCAGATACGCAGTATTTT. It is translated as CASSQVHTGTSKADTQYF.